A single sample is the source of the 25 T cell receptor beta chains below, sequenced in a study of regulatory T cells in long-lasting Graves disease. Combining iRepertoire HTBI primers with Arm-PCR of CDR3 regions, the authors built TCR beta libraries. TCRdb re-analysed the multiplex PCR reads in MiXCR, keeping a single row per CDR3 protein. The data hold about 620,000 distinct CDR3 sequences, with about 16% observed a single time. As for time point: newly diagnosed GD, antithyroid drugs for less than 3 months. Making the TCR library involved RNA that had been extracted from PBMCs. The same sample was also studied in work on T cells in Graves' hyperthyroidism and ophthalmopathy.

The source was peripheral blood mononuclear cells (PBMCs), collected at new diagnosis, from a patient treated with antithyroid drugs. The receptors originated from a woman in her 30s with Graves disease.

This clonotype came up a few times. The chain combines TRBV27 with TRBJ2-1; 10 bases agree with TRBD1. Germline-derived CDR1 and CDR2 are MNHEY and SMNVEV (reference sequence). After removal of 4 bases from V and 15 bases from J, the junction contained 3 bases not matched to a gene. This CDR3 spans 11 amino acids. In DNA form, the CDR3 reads TGTGCCAGCAGTTCGACAGGGGGCCGGTTCTTC. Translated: CASSSTGGRFF.

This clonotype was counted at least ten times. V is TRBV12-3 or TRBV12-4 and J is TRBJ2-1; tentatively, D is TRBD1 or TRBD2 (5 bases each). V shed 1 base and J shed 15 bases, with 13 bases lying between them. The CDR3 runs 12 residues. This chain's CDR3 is CASSLDTGARFF. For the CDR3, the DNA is TGTGCCAGCAGTTTAGATACCGGGGCCCGGTTCTTC.

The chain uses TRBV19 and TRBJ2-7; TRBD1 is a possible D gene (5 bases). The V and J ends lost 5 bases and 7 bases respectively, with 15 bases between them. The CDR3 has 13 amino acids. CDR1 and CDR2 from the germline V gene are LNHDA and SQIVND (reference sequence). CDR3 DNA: TGTGCCAGTAGTTCACCTGGGGCTCGGGAGCAGTACTTC. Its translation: CASSSPGAREQYF. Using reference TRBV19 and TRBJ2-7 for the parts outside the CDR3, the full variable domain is DGGITQSPKYLFRKEGQNVTLSCEQNLNHDAMYWYRQDPGQGLRLIYYSQIVNDFQKGDIAEGYSVSREKKESFPLTVTSAQKNPTAFYLCASSSPGAREQYFGPGTRLTVT.

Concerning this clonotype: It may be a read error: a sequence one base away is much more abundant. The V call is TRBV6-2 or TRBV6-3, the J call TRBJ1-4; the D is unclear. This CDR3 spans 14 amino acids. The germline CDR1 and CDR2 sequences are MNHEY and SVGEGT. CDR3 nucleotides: TGTGCCAGCAGTTCCCCGGACGGGAATGAAAAACTGCTTTTT. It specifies CASSSPDGNEKLLF.

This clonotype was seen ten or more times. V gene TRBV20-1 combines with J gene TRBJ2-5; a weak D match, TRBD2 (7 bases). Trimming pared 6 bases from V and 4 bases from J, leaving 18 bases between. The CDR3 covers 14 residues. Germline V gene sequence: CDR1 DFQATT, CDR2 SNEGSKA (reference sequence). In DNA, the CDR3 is TGCAGTGCCAGCCGAGGGGGGGCATCAGAGACCCAGTACTTC. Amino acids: CSASRGGASETQYF.

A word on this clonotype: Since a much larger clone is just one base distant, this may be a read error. CDR3 in amino acids: CATDPGDTNYDYTF. The CDR3 DNA sequence: TGCGCCACCGATCCAGGGGACACTAACTATGACTACACCTTC. The chain joins TRBV5-1 to TRBJ1-2, with D possibly TRBD1 on 6 matching bases. The CDR3 extends over 14 amino acids. CDR1 SGHRS and CDR2 YFSETQ come from the germline V gene.

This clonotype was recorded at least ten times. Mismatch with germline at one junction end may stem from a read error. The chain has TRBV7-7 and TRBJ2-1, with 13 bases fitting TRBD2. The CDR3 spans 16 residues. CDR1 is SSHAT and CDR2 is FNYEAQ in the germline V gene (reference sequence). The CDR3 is CASSSRLAGGYNEQFF. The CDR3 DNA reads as TGTGCTAGCAGCTCAAGACTAGCGGGAGGCTACAATGAGCAGTTCTTC.

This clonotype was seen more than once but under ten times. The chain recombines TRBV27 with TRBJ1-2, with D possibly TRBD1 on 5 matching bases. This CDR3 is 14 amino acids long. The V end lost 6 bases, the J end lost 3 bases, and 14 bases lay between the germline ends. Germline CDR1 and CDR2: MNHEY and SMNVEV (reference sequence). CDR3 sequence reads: CASSSSGTHYGYTF. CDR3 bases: TGTGCCAGCAGCTCGTCCGGGACCCACTATGGCTACACCTTC.

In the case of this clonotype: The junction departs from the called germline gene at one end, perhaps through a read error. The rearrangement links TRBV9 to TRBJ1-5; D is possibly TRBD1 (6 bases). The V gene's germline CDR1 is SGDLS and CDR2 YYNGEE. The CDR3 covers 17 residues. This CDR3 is CARSVGGEATSNQPQHF. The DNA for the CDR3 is TGTGCCCGCAGCGTAGGGGGGGAGGCCACTAGCAATCAGCCCCAGCATTTT.

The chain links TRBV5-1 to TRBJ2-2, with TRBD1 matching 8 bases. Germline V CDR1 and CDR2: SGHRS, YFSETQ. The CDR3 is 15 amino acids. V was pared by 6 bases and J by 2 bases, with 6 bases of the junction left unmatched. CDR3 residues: CASTWDRSNTGELFF. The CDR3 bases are TGCGCCAGCACCTGGGACAGGAGTAACACCGGGGAGCTGTTTTTT.

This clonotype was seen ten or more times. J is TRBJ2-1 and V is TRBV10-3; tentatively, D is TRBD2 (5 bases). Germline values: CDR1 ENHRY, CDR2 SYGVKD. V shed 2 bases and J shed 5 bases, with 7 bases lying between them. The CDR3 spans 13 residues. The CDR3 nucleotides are TGTGCCATCAGTGAGAGAGGGAACAATGAGCAGTTCTTC. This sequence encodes CAISERGNNEQFF.

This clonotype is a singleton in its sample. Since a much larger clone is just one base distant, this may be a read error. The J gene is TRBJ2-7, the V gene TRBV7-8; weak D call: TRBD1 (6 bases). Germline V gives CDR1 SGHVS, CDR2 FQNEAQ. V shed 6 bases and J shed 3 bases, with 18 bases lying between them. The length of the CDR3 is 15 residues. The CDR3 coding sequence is TGTGCCAGCAGACCATTCTGGGGGCCTTACTACGAGCAGTACTTC. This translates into CASRPFWGPYYEQYF.

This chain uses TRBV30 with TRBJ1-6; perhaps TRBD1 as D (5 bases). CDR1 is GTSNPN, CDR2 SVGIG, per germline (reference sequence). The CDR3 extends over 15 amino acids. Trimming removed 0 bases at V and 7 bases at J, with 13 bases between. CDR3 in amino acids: CAWSVRDRQNSPLHF. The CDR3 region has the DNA TGTGCCTGGAGTGTCCGGGACCGGCAAAATTCACCCCTCCACTTT.

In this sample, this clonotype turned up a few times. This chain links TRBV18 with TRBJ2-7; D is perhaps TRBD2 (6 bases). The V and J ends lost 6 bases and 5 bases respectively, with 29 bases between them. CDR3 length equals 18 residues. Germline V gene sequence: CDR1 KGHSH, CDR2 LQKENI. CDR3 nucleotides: TGTGCCAGCTCTCCGAAGGGGAGAGGCGGAATCACGGGGGACGAGCAGTACTTC. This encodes CASSPKGRGGITGDEQYF.

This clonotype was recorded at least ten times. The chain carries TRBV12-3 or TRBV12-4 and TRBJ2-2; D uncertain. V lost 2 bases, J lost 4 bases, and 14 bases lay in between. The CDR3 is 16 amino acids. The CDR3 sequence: CASSLLSSLPTGELFF. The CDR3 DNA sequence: TGTGCCAGCAGTTTATTATCCAGTCTTCCCACCGGGGAGCTGTTTTTT.

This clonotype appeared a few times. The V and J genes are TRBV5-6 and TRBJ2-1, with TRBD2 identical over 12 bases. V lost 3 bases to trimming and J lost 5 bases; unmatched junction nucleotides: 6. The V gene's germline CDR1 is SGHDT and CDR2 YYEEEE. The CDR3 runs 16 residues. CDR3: CASSSVTSGSNNEQFF. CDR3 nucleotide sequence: TGTGCCAGCAGCTCGGTGACTAGCGGGAGTAACAATGAGCAGTTCTTC.

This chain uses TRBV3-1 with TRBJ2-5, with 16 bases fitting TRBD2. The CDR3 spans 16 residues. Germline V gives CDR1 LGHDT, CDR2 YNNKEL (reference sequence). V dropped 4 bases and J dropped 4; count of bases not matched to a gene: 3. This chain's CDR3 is CASSLGLAGGLETQYF. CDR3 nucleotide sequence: TGTGCCAGCAGCCTGGGACTAGCGGGAGGGCTAGAGACCCAGTACTTC.

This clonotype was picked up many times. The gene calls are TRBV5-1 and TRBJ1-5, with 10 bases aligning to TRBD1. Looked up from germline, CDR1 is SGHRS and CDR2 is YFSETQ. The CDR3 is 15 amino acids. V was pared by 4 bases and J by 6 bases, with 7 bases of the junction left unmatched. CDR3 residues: CASSAGTGVAQPQHF. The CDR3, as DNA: TGCGCCAGCAGCGCCGGGACAGGGGTGGCTCAGCCCCAGCATTTT.

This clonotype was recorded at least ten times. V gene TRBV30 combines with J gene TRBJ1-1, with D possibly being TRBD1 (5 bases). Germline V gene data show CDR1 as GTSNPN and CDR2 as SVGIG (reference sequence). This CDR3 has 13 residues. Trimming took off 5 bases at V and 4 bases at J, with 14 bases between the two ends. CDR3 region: CAWQTARGTEAFF. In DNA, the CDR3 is TGTGCCTGGCAAACAGCGAGGGGCACTGAAGCTTTCTTT.

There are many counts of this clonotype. CDR3 nucleotides: TGTGCCAGCAGCCGACAGGCCAGGTCCTACAATGAGCAGTTCTTC. Residues: CASSRQARSYNEQFF. The gene calls are TRBV28 and TRBJ2-1, with D tentatively TRBD1 (6 bases). Trimming stripped 6 bases from V and 1 base from J, with 13 bases between. This CDR3 comprises 15 residues. Germline CDR1 and CDR2: MDHEN and SYDVKM.

CDR3 loop: CSVEGGQRQQETQYF. DNA for the CDR3: TGCAGCGTTGAAGGTGGGCAACGACAACAAGAGACCCAGTACTTC. The rearrangement links TRBV29-1 to TRBJ2-5; D call uncertain. V dropped 1 base and J dropped 2 bases, with 14 bases sitting between them. The germline V gene has CDR1 SQVTM and CDR2 ANQGSEA. The CDR3 has 15 residues.

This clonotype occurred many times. The CDR3 bases are TGTGCCAGCAGTCCGGACAGGCGTCAGCCCCAGCATTTT. Translated: CASSPDRRQPQHF. This rearrangement joins TRBV28 to TRBJ1-5, with TRBD1 matching 7 bases. CDR3 length: 13 amino acids. Trimming took 5 bases from V and 6 from J; bases not matched to a gene: 4. In germline, CDR1 is MDHEN, CDR2 SYDVKM.

As DNA, the CDR3 is TGTGCCAGTAGTTCCAACGGACAGGCTAATGAAAAACTGTTTTTT. Amino acids: CASSSNGQANEKLFF. The gene calls are TRBV19 and TRBJ1-4; 7 positions match TRBD1. Trimming took 5 bases from V and 3 from J; bases not matched to a gene: 6. Germline V CDR1 and CDR2: LNHDA, SQIVND (reference sequence). This CDR3 is 15 amino acids long. Using reference TRBV19 and TRBJ1-4 for the parts outside the CDR3, the full variable domain is DGGITQSPKYLFRKEGQNVTLSCEQNLNHDAMYWYRQDPGQGLRLIYYSQIVNDFQKGDIAEGYSVSREKKESFPLTVTSAQKNPTAFYLCASSSNGQANEKLFFGSGTQLSVL.

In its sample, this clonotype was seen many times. In DNA form, the CDR3 reads TGTGCCACCTCCGTGCGCAACGGGGACAATGAGCAGTTCTTC. It encodes CATSVRNGDNEQFF. The chain joins TRBV12-3 or TRBV12-4 to TRBJ2-1; D might be TRBD2 (5 bases). Trimming cost V 10 bases and J 5 bases, with 18 bases left between them. The CDR3 consists of 14 residues.

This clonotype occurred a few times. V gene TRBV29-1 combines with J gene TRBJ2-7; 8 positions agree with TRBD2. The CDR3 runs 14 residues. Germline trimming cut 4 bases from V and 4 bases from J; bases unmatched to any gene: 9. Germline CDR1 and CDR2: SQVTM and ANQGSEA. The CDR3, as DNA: TGCAGCGTTGGCTGGGACTTAGCGGGATACGAGCAGTACTTC. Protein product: CSVGWDLAGYEQYF.